These T cell receptor beta chains were read from a single sample in a study of post-analysis software for immune sequencing data. Each CDR3 protein gets one entry after TCRdb re-called the PCR reads with MiXCR. The profile shows fewer than 850,000 distinct CDR3 sequences, 25% to 30% of them singletons. The sequenced sample consisted of blood. The receptors come from a girl aged 10 to 17 with multiple sclerosis. Both conserved end residues are part of each CDR3. D genes are given only for firm matches. Where a row states a size, it is once, few, many or the class of an expanded clone; other rows omit it.

CASSLTQLSYEQYF,TGCGCCAGCAGCTTGACGCAGCTATCCTACGAGCAGTACTTC,.,TRBJ2-7,TRBV5-1,.
CASSSVQGSDTQYF,TGTGCCAGCAGTTCCGTCCAGGGGTCAGATACGCAGTATTTT,.,TRBJ2-3,TRBV27,.
CAISELTGQGAREQYF,TGTGCCATCAGTGAGCTCACGGGACAGGGGGCGCGTGAGCAGTACTTC,.,TRBJ2-7,TRBV10-3,TRBD1
CSARDLSGRGSDTQYF,TGCAGTGCTAGAGACCTTAGCGGGAGAGGATCGGATACGCAGTATTTT,few,TRBJ2-3,TRBV20-1,TRBD2
CASSLRGAYTDTQYF,TGTGCCAGCAGCTTAAGAGGAGCCTACACAGATACGCAGTATTTT,.,TRBJ2-3,TRBV7-9,.
CSARTGTSGSYTQYF,TGCAGTGCTAGAACCGGGACTAGCGGGAGTTATACGCAGTATTTT,.,TRBJ2-3,TRBV20-1,TRBD2
CASSQTGVAPYEQYF,TGTGCCAGCAGCCAAACAGGGGTTGCACCCTACGAGCAGTACTTC,.,TRBJ2-7,TRBV3-1,TRBD1
CASSLGRQWQETQYF,TGTGCCAGCAGCTTAGGGCGGCAGTGGCAGGAGACCCAGTACTTC,few,TRBJ2-5,TRBV7-9,.
CASSVGRDRRGYTF,TGTGCCAGCAGTGTGGGCCGGGACAGGCGGGGCTACACCTTC,few,TRBJ1-2,TRBV2,TRBD1
CASSLGLNIQYF,TGTGCCAGCAGTTTAGGGCTAAACATTCAGTACTTC,.,TRBJ2-4,TRBV6-6,.
CAISSTDVYEQYF,TGTGCCATCAGCTCGACGGACGTCTACGAGCAGTACTTC,.,TRBJ2-7,TRBV10-3,.
CSASIGVAGITDTQYF,TGCAGTGCTAGCATTGGGGTTGCTGGAATCACAGATACGCAGTATTTT,many,TRBJ2-3,TRBV20-1,.
CASSQDLSSSNQPQHF,TGCGCCAGCAGCCAAGATTTGAGCAGTAGCAATCAGCCCCAGCATTTT,few,TRBJ1-5,TRBV4-3,.
CASSQALAGNNEQFF,TGTGCCAGCAGCCAGGCACTAGCGGGGAACAATGAGCAGTTCTTC,few,TRBJ2-1,TRBV4-2,TRBD2
CASSAGGGGLDEKLFF,TGCGCCAGCAGTGCCGGCGGGGGCGGATTGGATGAAAAACTGTTTTTT,.,TRBJ1-4,TRBV10-1,.